This record concerns one T cell receptor beta chain sequence. One junction end disagrees with the germline gene, perhaps due to a read error. This entry comes from a study of blood T cells in healthy people across ages. The V gene's germline CDR1 is LGHDT and CDR2 YNNKEL (reference sequence). There are 14 residues in the CDR3. Through a sample-barcoded 5' primer and a J-beta primer mix, a second PCR was run for roughly 7 to 12 cycles. Every cDNA was tagged by a template-switch adaptor with 12 random nucleotides. Sequencing of every sample gave 3 million or more CDR3-containing paired-end reads. A single record per CDR3 protein comes from TCRdb applying MiXCR to the 5' RACE reads. Found here are approximately 2,000,000 distinct CDR3 sequences, 39% of them singletons; the top ten hold 23%. Healthy Caucasians from Russia aged about 6 to 90 served as donors. Donors each provided 7.5 to 10 milliliters of peripheral blood.

The sample comprised blood. The chain recombines TRBV3-1 with TRBJ2-5, with D uncertain. This clonotype was obtained from a human donor in good health. For the CDR3, the DNA is TGTGCCAACAGCCAAGATAACGTCCAAGAGACCCAGTACTTC. Its translation is CANSQDNVQETQYF.